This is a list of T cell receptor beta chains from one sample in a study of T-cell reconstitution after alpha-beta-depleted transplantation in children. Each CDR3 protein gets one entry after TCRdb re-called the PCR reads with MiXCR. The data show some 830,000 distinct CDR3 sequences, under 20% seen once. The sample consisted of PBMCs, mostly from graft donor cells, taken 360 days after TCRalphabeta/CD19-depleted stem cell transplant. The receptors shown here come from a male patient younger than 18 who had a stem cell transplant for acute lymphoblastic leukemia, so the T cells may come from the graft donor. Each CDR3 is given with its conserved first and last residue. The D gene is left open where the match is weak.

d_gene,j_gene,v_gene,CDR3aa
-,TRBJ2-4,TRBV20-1,CSARGGPKNIQYF
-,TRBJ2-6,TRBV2,CASRWTVAGSSGANVLTF
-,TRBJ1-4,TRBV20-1,CSARTVSQGTNEKLFF
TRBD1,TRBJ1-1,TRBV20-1,CSARRQGTEAFF
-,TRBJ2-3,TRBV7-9,CASSLVLSGSTDTQYF
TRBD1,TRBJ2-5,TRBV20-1,CSAWQDRAYIPLSEETQYF
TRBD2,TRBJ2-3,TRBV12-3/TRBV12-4,CASNIAGNTDTQYF
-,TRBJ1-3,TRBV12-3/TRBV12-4,CAASGTGNTIYF
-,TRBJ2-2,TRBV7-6,CASSLGPRPELFF
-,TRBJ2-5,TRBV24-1,CATIVGRHTPYQETQYF
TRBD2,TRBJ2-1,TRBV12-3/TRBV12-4,CASRALAGGYNEQFF
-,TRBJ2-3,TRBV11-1,CASRITPPELQSTDTQYF
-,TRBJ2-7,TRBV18,CASSPKQTSYEQYF
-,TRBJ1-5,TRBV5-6,CASSFLQPQHF
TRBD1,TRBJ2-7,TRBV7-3,CASSLKPGTGGLLGYEQYF
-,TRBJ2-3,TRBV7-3,CASSLNPLGTLGDTQYF
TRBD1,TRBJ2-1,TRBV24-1,CATSDFPQGARYNEQFF
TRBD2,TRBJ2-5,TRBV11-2,CASSLVSSSGETQYF
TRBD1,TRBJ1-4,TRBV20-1,CSAGRGRANEKLFF
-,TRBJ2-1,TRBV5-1,CASSQTGYNEQFF
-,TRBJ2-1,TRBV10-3,CAISPRADHSYNEQFF
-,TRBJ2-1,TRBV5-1,CASSLAGGVLGNEQFF
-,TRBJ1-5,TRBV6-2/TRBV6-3,CASSYLNGNQPQHF
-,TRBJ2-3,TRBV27,CASSLSTATDTQYF
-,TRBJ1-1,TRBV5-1,CASSFGEPNEAFF
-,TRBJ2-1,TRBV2,CASSESWGVKAQFF
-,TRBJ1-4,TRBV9,CASSVEGSNDEKLFF
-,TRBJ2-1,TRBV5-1,CASSFSRSNEQFF
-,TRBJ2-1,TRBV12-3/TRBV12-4,CASTHRDFPNEQFF
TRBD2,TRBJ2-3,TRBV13,CASSFVTSGSTDTQYF
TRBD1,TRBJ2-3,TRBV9,CASSAKGTGGIADTQYF
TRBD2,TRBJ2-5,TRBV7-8,CASSRSGVQETQYF
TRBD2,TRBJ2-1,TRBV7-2,CASSRLAGVVINEQFF
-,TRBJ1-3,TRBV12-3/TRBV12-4,CASGRRARAGNTIYF
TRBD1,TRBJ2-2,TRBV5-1,CASSWPGQDYTGELFF
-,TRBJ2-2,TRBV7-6,CASSPQGPLLNGELFF
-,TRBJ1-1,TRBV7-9,CASSRGPATEAFF
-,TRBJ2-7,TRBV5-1,CASSLDRVYQYF
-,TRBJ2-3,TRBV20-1,CSARVLGEITDTQYF
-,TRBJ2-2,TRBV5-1,CASSLIRGSNTGELFF
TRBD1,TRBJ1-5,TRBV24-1,CATSDPGQPNQPQHF
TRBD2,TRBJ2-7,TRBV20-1,CSARRDYSYEQYF
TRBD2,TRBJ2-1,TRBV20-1,CSAEVRTSVLNEQFF
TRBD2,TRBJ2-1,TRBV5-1,CASSLLAGDSNEQFF
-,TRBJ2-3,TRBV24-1,CATTAGNTQYF
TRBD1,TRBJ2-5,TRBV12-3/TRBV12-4,CASSLWTGLYQETQYF
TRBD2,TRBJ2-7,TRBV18,CASSPPTSGRFSYEQYF
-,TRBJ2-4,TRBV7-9,CASSPPSSAKNIQYF
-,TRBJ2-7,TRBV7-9,CASSPEAGGDEQYF
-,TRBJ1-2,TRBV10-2,CASRQGDLTNYGYTF
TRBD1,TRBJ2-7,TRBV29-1,CSVQSITGDYEQYF
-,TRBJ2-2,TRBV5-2,CAMGPGLLGGELFF
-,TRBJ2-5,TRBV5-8,CASRPEGRETQYF